Described below is a single T cell receptor beta chain sequence and its context. The target antigen is unknown. Systemic immunosuppression or autoimmune disease history was grounds to exclude patients. The sample is drawn from a study of OX40 agonist ivuxolimab in advanced cancers. Study-level background: In this trial design, patients received ivuxolimab intravenously at 0.01 to 10 mg/kg every 2 weeks. Hepatocellular carcinoma, melanoma, renal cell or head and neck cancer affected the dose-escalation patients. Study findings and constraints: Expanded clones were, on average, more numerous in CD8+ T cells than in CD4+.

The protocol was immunoSEQ multiplex PCR, while the TCRdb copy is restricted to in-frame clones and leaves out a portion. The table lists 40,000 to 50,000 clones, roughly 90% of them singletons, with 12% in the top ten. V lost 0 bases, J lost 8 bases, and 17 bases lay in between. CDR3 size: 15 residues. The germline V gene has CDR1 MNHEY and CDR2 SVGAGI. This sequence originates from an adult with an advanced solid tumor such as melanoma, head and neck, liver or kidney cancer. The material was CD4+ or CD8+ T cells sorted from blood, obtained in a trial of the OX40 agonist ivuxolimab. V and J are TRBV6-5 and TRBJ2-7; D ambiguous. The CDR3 DNA follows: TGTGCCAGCAGTTACTCTTCTGGATGGTTAAATCAGCAGTACTTC. Translation: CASSYSSGWLNQQYF.